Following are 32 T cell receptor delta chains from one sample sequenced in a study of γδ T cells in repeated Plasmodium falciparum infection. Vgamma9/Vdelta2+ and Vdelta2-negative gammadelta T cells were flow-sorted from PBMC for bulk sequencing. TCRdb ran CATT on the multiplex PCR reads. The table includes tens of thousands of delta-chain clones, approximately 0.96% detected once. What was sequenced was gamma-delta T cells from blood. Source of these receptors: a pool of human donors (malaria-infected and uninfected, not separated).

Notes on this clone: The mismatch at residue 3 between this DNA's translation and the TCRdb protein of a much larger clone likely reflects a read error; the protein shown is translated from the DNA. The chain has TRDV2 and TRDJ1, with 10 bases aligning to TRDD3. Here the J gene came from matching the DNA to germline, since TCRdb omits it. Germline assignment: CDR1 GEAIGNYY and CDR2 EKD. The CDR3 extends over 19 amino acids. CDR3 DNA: TGTGCCTATGACACCGTGAGCCTACCCACTGGGGGATGGACCGATAAACTCATCTTT. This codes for CAYDTVSLPTGGWTDKLIF.

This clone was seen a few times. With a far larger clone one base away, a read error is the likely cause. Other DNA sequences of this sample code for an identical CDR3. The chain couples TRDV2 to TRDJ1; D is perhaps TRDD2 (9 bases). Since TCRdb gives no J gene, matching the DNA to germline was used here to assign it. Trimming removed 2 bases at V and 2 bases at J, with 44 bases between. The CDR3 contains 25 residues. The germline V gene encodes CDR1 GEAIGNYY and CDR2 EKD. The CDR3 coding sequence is TGTGCCTGTGACAACAGGAACACCTTCCTACTGTCGTCCCGGCGGGGGATAGAGTGGACCGATAAACTCATCTTT. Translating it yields CACDNRNTFLLSSRRGIEWTDKLIF.

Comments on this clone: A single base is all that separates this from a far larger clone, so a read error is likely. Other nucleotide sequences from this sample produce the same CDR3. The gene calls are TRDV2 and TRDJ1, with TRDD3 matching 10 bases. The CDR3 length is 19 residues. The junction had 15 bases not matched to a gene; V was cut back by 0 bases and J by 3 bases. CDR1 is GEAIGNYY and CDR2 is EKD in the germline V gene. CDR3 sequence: CACDTVPGGYAGVPDKLIF. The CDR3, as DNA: TGTGCCTGTGACACCGTTCCCGGGGGATACGCGGGAGTACCCGATAAACTCATCTTT.

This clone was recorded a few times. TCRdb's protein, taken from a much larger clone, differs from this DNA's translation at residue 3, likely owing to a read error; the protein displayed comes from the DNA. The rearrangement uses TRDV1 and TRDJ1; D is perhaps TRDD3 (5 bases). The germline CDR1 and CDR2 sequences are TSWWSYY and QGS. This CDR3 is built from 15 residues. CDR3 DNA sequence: TGTGCTCCTGGGAACAGGGTGCTGGCAACCGATAAACTCATCTTT. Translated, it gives CAPGNRVLATDKLIF.

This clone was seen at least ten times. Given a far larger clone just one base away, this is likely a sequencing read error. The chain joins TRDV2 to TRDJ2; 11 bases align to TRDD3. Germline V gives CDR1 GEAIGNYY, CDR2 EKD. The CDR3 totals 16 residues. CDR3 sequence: CARDVLGDTLTAQLFF. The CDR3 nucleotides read TGTGCCCGTGACGTACTGGGGGATACTTTGACAGCACAACTCTTCTTT.

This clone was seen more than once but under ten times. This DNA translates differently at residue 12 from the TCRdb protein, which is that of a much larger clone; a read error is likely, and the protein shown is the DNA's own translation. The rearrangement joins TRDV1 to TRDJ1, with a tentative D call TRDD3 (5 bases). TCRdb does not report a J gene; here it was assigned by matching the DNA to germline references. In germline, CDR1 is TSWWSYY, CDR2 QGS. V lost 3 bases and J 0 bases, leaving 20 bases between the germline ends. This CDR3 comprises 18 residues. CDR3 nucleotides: TGTGCTCTTGGGGAGAGAAAATGGCTGGGATCCCACACCGATAAACTCATCTTT. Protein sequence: CALGERKWLGSHTDKLIF.

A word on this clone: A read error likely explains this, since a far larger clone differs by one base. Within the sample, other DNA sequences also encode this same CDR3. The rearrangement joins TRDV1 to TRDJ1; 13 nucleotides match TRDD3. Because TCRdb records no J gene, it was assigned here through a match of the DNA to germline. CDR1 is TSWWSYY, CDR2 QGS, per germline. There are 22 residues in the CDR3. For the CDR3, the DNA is TGTGCCCTTGGGGACCTTATCCTTCAACTTCTACTGGGGGATACGGGGACCGATAAACTCATCTTT. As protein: CALGDLILQLLLGDTGTDKLIF.

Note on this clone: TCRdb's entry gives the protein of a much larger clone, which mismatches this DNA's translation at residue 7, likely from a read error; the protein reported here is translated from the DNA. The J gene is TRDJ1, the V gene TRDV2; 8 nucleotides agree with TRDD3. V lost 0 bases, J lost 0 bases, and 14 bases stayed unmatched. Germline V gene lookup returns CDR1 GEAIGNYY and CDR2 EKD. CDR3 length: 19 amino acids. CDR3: CACDTVPFTGGPYTDKLIF. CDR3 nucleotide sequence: TGTGCCTGTGACACCGTCCCTTTTACTGGGGGTCCGTACACCGATAAACTCATCTTT.

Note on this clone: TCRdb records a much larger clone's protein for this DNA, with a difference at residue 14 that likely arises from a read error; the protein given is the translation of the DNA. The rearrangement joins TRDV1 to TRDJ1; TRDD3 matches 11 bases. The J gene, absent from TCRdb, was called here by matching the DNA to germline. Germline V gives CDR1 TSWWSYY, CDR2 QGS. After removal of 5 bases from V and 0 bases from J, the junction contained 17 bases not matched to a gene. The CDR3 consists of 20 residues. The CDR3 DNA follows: TGTGCTCTTGGGCCGATTTACTGGGGGATATCCCACCCGAACACCGATAAACTCATCTTT. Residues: CALGPIYWGISHPNTDKLIF.

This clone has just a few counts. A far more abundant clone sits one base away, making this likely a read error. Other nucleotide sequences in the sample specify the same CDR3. The CDR3 DNA sequence: TGTGCCTGTGACACCGTACTAGGGGACTATTCCTGGGACACCCGACAGATGTTTTTC. Amino acids: CACDTVLGDYSWDTRQMFF. V usage is TRDV2 and J usage is TRDJ3, with D maybe TRDD3 (5 bases). TCRdb supplies no J gene; here it was assigned by aligning the nucleotide sequence to germline. Germline lookup yields CDR1 GEAIGNYY and CDR2 EKD. Trimming removed 0 bases at V and 1 base at J, with 15 bases between. This CDR3 is built from 19 residues.

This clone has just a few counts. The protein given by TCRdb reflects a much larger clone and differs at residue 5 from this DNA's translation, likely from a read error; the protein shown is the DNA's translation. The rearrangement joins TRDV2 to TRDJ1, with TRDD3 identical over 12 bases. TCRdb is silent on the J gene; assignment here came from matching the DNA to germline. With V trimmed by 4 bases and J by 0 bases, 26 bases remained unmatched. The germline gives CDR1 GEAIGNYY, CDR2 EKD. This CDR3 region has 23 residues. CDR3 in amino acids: CACDGVADWTGGYRNTYTDKLIF. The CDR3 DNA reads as TGTGCCTGTGATGGGGTTGCGGACTGGACTGGGGGATACAGGAATACGTACACCGATAAACTCATCTTT.

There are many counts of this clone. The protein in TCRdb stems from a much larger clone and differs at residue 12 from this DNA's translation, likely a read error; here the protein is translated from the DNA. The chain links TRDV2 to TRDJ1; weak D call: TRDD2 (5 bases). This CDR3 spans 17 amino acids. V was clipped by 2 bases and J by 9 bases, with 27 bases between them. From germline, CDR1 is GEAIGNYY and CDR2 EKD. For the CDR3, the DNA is TGTGCCTGTGACAATTCCTTGTCTTACCCCGAGGATGGTGAACTCATCTTT. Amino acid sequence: CACDNSLSYPEDGELIF.

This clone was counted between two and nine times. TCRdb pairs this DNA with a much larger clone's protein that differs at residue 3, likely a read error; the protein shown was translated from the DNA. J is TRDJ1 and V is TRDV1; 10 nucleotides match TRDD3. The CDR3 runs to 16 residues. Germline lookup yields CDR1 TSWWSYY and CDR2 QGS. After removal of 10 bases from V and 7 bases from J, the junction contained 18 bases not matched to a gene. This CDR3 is CAPVFGPLGDISKLIF. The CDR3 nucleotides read TGTGCTCCTGTGTTCGGCCCCCTGGGGGATATCTCTAAACTCATCTTT.

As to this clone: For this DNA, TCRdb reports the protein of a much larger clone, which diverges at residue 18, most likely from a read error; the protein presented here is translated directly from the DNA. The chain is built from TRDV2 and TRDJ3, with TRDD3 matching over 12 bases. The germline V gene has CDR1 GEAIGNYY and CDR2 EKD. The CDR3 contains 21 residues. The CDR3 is CACDTASLLGDTTWDTRRMFF. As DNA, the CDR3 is TGTGCCTGTGACACCGCGTCCCTACTGGGGGATACCACCTGGGACACCCGACGGATGTTTTTC.

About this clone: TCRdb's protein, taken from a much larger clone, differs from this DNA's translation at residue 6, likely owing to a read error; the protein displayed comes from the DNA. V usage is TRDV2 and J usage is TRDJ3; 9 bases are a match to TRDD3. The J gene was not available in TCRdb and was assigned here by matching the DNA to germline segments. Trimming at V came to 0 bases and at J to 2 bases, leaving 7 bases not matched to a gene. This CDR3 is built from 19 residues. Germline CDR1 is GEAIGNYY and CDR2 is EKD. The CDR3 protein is CACDTLRWGITWDTRQMFF. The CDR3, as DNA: TGTGCCTGTGACACCCTCCGGTGGGGGATAACCTGGGACACCCGACAGATGTTTTTC.

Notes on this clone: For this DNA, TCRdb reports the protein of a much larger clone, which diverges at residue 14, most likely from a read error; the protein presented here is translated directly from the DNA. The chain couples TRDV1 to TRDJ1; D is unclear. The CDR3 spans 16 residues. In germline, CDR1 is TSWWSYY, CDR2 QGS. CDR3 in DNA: TGTGCTCTTGGGGTCGCTCCCACCCAGTACACCGATAAACCCATCTTT. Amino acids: CALGVAPTQYTDKPIF.

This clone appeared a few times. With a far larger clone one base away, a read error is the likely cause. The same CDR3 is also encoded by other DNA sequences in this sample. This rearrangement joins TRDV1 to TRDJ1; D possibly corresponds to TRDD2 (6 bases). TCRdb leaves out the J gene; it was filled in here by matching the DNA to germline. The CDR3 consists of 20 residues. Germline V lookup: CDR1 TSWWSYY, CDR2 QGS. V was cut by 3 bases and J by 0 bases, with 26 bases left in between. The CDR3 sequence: CALGDGSFQAYWLYTDKLIF. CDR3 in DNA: TGTGCTCTTGGGGACGGCTCCTTCCAGGCCTACTGGCTCTACACCGATAAACTCATCTTT.

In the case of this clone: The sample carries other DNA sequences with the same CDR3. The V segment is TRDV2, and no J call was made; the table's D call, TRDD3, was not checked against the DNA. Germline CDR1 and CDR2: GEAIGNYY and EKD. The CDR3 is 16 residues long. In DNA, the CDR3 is TGTGCCTGTGACACCGAGAAACTGGGGATAAGCGATAAACTCATCTTC. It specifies CACDTEKLGISDKLIF.

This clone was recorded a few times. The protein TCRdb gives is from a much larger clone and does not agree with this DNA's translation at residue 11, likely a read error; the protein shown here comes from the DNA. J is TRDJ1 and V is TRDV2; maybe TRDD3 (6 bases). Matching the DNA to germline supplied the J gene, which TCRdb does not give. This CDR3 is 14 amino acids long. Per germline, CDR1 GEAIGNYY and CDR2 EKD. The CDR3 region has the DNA TGTGCCTGTGACCCTATACTGGGTGATGATAGACTCATCTTT. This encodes CACDPILGDDRLIF.

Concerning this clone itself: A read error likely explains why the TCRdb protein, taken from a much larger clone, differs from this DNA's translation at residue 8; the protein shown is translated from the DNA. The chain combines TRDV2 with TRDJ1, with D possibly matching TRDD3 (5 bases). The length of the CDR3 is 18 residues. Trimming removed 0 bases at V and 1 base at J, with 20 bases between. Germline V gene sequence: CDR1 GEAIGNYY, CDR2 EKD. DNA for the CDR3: TGTGCCTGTGACACCGTGGGGTGTAAAGTAAAGGGCACCGATAAACTCATCTTT. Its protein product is CACDTVGCKVKGTDKLIF.

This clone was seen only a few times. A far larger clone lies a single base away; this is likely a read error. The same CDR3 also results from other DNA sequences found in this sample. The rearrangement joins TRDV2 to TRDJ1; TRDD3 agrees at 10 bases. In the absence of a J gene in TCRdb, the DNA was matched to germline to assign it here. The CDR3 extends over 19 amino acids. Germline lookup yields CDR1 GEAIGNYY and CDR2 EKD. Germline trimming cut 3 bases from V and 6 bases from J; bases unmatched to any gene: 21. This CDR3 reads CACDSVHAGGYAKENKLIF. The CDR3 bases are TGTGCCTGTGACTCCGTGCATGCGGGGGGATACGCGAAGGAGAATAAACTCATCTTT.

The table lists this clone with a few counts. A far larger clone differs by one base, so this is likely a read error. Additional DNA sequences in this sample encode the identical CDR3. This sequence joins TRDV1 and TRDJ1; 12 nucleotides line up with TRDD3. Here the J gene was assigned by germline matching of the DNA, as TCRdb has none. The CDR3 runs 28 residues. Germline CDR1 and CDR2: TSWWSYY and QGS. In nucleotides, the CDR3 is TGTGCTCTCGGGGAACGGGGCGAGTTTGCCTTCCCCCCTTCTCGTACTGTCTGGGGGATACGGGGCACCGATAAACTCATCTTT. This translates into CALGERGEFAFPPSRTVWGIRGTDKLIF.

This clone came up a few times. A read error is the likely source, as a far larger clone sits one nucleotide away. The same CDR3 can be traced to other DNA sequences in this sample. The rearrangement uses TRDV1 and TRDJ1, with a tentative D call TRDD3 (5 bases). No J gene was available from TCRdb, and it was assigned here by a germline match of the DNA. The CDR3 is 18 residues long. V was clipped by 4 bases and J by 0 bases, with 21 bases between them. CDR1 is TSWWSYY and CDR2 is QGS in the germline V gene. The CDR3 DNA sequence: TGTGCTCTTGGGGGAACGGACGGGGGGTACCTCTACACCGATAAACTCATCTTT. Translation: CALGGTDGGYLYTDKLIF.

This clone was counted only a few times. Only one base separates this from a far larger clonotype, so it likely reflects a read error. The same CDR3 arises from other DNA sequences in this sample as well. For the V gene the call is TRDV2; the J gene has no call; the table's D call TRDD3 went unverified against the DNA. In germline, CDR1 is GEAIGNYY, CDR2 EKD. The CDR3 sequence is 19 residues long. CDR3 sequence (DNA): TGTGCCTGTGACAACTCCTACGCGGCTGCCCATAAAGACACCGATAAACTCATCTTC. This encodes CACDNSYAAAHKDTDKLIF.

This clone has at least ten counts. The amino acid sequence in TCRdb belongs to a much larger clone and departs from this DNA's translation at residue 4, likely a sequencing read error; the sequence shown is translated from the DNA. CDR3 coding DNA: TGTGCCTGTGGCACATATCGGGAAGAAGAGGATATCCGGGGGTACACCGATAAACTCATCTTT. This gives the protein CACGTYREEEDIRGYTDKLIF. V and J are TRDV2 and TRDJ1; tentatively, D is TRDD3 (5 bases). V was trimmed by 5 bases and J by 0 bases, leaving 33 bases between them. The CDR3 runs 21 residues. Germline V gives CDR1 GEAIGNYY, CDR2 EKD.

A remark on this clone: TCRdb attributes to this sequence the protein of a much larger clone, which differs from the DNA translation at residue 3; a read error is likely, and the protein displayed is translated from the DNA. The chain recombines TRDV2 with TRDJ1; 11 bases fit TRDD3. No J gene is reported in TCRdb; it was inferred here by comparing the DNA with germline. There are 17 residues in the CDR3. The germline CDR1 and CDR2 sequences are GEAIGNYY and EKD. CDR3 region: CAYDPVGLGDTSDKLIF. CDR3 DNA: TGTGCCTATGACCCCGTCGGTCTGGGGGATACATCCGATAAACTCATCTTT.

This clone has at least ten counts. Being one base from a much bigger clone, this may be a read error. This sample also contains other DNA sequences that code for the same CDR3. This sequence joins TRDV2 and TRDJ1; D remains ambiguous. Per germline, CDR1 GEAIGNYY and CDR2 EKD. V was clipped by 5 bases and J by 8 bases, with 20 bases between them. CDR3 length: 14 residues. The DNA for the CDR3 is TGTGCCTGTGTCCCAGGCACTGAGGCCCTAAAACTCATCTTT. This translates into CACVPGTEALKLIF.

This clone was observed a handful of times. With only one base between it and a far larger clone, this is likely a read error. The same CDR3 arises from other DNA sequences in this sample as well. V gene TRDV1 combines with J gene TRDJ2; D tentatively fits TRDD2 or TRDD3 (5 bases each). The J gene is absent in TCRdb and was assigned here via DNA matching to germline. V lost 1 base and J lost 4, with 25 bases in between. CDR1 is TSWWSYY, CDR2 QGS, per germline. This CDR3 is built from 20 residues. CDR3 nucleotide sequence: TGTGCTCTTGGGGAACCCCTCCTAAGTGGGATTTACGATGAGACAGCACAACTCTTCTTT. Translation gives CALGEPLLSGIYDETAQLFF.

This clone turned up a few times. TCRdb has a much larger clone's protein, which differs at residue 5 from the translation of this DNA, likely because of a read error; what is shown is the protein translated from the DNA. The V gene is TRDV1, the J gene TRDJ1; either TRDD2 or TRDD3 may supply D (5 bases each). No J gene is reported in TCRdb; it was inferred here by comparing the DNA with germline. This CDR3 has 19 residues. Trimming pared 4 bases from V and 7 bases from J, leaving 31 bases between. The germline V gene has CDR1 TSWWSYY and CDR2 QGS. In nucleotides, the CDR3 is TGTGCTCTTGGGGGACTCGGGATCCCTACCGAATTAGGAAGGAGTAAACTCATCTTT. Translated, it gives CALGGLGIPTELGRSKLIF.

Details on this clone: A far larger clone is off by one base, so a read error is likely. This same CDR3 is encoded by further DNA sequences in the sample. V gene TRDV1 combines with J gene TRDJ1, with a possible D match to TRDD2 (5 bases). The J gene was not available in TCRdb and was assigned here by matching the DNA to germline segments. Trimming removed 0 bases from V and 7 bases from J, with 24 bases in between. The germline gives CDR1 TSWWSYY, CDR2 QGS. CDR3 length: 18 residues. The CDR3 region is CALGELFPIPGESGKLIF. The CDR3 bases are TGTGCTCTTGGGGAACTCTTCCCCATTCCGGGCGAATCTGGTAAACTCATCTTT.

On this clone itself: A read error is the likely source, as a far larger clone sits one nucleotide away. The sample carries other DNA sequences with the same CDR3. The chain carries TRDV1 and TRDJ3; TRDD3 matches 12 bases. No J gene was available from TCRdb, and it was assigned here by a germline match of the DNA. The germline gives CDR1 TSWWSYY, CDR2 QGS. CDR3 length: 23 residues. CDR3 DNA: TGTGCTCTTGGGGAAAGAGCACTACTGGGGGATACAGTATCCTCCTGGGACACCCGGCAGATGTTTTTC. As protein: CALGERALLGDTVSSWDTRQMFF.

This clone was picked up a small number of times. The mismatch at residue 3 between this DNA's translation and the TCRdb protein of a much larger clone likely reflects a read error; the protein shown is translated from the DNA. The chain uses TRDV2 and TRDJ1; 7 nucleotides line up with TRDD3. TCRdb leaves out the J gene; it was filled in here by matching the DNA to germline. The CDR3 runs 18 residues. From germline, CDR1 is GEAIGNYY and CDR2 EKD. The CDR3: CARDGPKNEYWGADKLIF. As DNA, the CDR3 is TGTGCCCGTGATGGGCCTAAGAACGAATACTGGGGAGCCGATAAACTCATCTTT.